This passage covers 14 T cell receptor beta chains from one sample sequenced in a study of blood T cell repertoires in COVID-19. Assay: immunoSEQ multiplex PCR; the TCRdb copy retains only in-frame clones and omits some. Altogether some 150,000 clones are present, about 76% being singletons, with the ten largest covering more than 7.5%. The sequencing sample was made of peripheral blood. Receptors were obtained from a woman aged 55 to 70 with active or convalescent COVID-19.

J is TRBJ1-5 and V is TRBV19; TRBD1 is a possible D gene (6 bases). V was cut by 6 bases and J by 0 bases, with 9 bases left in between. The CDR3 contains 14 residues. CDR1 and CDR2 (germline): LNHDA, SQIVND (reference sequence). The CDR3 DNA reads TGTGCCAGTAGGGACAGTTATAGCAATCAGCCCCAGCATTTT. Translating gives CASRDSYSNQPQHF. The whole variable domain, remainder taken from reference TRBV19 and TRBJ1-5, is DGGITQSPKYLFRKEGQNVTLSCEQNLNHDAMYWYRQDPGQGLRLIYYSQIVNDFQKGDIAEGYSVSREKKESFPLTVTSAQKNPTAFYLCASRDSYSNQPQHFGDGTRLSIL.

The gene calls are TRBV7-9 and TRBJ1-4; TRBD1 matches 10 bases. The CDR3 spans 14 residues. CDR1 SEHNR and CDR2 FQNEAQ come from the germline V gene (reference sequence). V gave up 4 bases and J gave up 7 bases; unmatched junction bases: 3. The CDR3 sequence is CASSSDRGSEKLFF. CDR3 nucleotide sequence: TGTGCCAGCAGCTCGGACAGGGGGAGTGAAAAACTGTTTTTT.

This sequence joins TRBV19 and TRBJ1-2; D gene ambiguous. Per germline, CDR1 LNHDA and CDR2 SQIVND (reference sequence). V was shortened by 5 bases and J by 1 base, with 11 bases between the two germline ends. This CDR3 is built from 14 residues. The CDR3 is CASSRGGSNYGYTF. CDR3 DNA sequence: TGTGCCAGTAGTCGGGGTGGGAGTAACTATGGCTACACCTTC.

The V gene is TRBV6-5, the J gene TRBJ1-2; D may be TRBD1 (6 bases). The CDR3 spans 15 residues. Germline lookup yields CDR1 MNHEY and CDR2 SVGAGI. Trimming removed 8 bases at V and 3 bases at J, with 19 bases between. CDR3 sequence (DNA): TGTGCCAGCGGGGATTCTCCGACAGGCCACTATGGCTACACCTTC. It yields the protein CASGDSPTGHYGYTF.

The chain joins TRBV28 to TRBJ2-2; D call uncertain. The CDR3 sequence is 15 residues long. Trimming removed 4 bases at V and 7 bases at J, with 16 bases between. Germline V gene data show CDR1 as MDHEN and CDR2 as SYDVKM. In nucleotides, the CDR3 is TGTGCCAGCAGTTCCTTCCGCCCACGGAGCGGGGAGCTGTTTTTT. Translated, it gives CASSSFRPRSGELFF.

The table lists this clone with a count of one. The chain is built from TRBV10-3 and TRBJ1-2; no definite D call. There are 14 residues in the CDR3. Trimming stripped 5 bases from V and 2 bases from J, with 12 bases between. The germline V gene encodes CDR1 ENHRY and CDR2 SYGVKD. The CDR3 coding sequence is TGTGCCATCAGTCCAGCGGTAGGGAACTATGGCTACACCTTC. It translates to CAISPAVGNYGYTF.

The V gene is TRBV4-1, the J gene TRBJ2-1; D is undetermined. V lost 4 bases, J lost 0 bases, and 13 bases lay in between. This CDR3 comprises 16 residues. Germline values: CDR1 MGHRA, CDR2 YSYEKL. In DNA, the CDR3 is TGCGCCAGCAGCCCCACCCCACGTAGCTCCTACAATGAGCAGTTCTTC. The encoded protein is CASSPTPRSSYNEQFF.

This clone was counted only a few times. The rearrangement links TRBV2 to TRBJ1-2, with D possibly being TRBD1 (5 bases). The germline CDR1 and CDR2 sequences are SNHLY and FYNNEI. Trimming left V 6 bases short and J 8 bases short, with 22 bases between. The CDR3 loop spans 15 amino acids. The CDR3 nucleotides read TGTGCCAGCAGCGAGTCCTCTCGCGGGGGACGAGGCTACACCTTC. This encodes CASSESSRGGRGYTF.

The gene calls are TRBV15 and TRBJ2-1; 7 bases line up with TRBD2. The CDR3 spans 15 residues. The ends lost 1 base at V and 9 bases at J; junction bases unmatched: 9. Germline CDR1 reads LNHNV; CDR2 reads YYDKDF (reference sequence). The CDR3 DNA reads as TGTGCCACCAGCAGAGTGGCGGGAGTGGTGGGTGAGCAGTTCTTC. Protein sequence: CATSRVAGVVGEQFF.

The chain joins TRBV5-1 to TRBJ2-4, with 8 bases fitting TRBD1. Germline CDR1 and CDR2: SGHRS and YFSETQ. The junction had 9 bases not matched to a gene; V was cut back by 4 bases and J by 3 bases. This CDR3 is 16 amino acids long. In DNA, the CDR3 is TGCGCCAGCAGCCGCCGGACAGGGCTCCTCAAAAACATTCAGTACTTC. The encoded protein is CASSRRTGLLKNIQYF.

V usage is TRBV30 and J usage is TRBJ2-7; possible D gene TRBD1, 6 bases. The CDR3 is 12 residues long. V was cut by 6 bases and J by 3 bases, with 12 bases left in between. From germline, CDR1 is GTSNPN and CDR2 SVGIG (reference sequence). The CDR3 coding sequence is TGTGCCTGTGGGCCAGGGGTCTACGAGCAGTACTTC. It encodes CACGPGVYEQYF.

In its sample, this clone was seen once. This chain joins TRBV10-3 and TRBJ2-3; D gene ambiguous. V lost 6 bases and J 2 bases, leaving 9 bases between the germline ends. The CDR3 contains 13 residues. Germline V CDR1 and CDR2: ENHRY, SYGVKD. The CDR3 is CAIRESVTDTQYF. The DNA for the CDR3 is TGTGCCATCAGGGAGAGCGTCACAGATACGCAGTATTTT.

The V call is TRBV7-8, the J call TRBJ2-7; 12 bases agree with TRBD2. Trimming took 1 base from V and 4 from J; bases not matched to a gene: 2. Germline V lookup: CDR1 SGHVS, CDR2 FQNEAQ. CDR3 length: 15 amino acids. The CDR3 here is CASSLGTSGIYEQYF. The DNA for the CDR3 is TGTGCCAGCAGCTTAGGGACTAGCGGGATATACGAGCAGTACTTC.

The J gene is TRBJ1-2, the V gene TRBV19, with D possibly TRBD1 on 6 matching bases. The CDR3 spans 14 residues. V lost 3 bases to trimming and J lost 2 bases, with 10 bases between them. CDR1 is LNHDA and CDR2 is SQIVND in the germline V gene (reference sequence). DNA for the CDR3: TGTGCCAGTAGTATGCTGACAGGAAACTATGGCTACACCTTC. Translation gives CASSMLTGNYGYTF.